This is a list of T cell receptor beta chains from one sample in a study of blood T cell repertoires in COVID-19. Clones were sequenced by immunoSEQ multiplex PCR, and TCRdb holds only the in-frame ones, with some missing. This sample has some 230,000 clones; 70% to 85% occur once, and the top ten carry around 16%. Sequenced: PBMCs or T cells enriched from blood (not recorded which). The origin of the receptors is a middle-aged man who had recovered from COVID-19. Both conserved end residues are part of each CDR3. The D gene is left open where the match is weak. Size values are once, few and many counts, or a class for expanded clones, and some rows have none.

d_call j_call clone_size v_call cdr3_aa cdr3_nt
- TRBJ1-2 - TRBV2 CASRRQAGRDGYTF TGTGCCAGCAGGAGACAGGCGGGCCGAGATGGCTACACCTTC
TRBD1 TRBJ2-1 - TRBV30 CAWSPDRLANEQFF TGTGCCTGGAGTCCGGACAGGCTTGCCAATGAGCAGTTCTTC
- TRBJ2-1 - TRBV29-1 CSFEWNEQFF TGCAGCTTCGAGTGGAATGAGCAGTTCTTC
TRBD1 TRBJ1-4 - TRBV18 CASSPQRRTGGNEKLFF TGTGCCAGCTCACCCCAACGAAGGACAGGTGGGAATGAAAAACTGTTTTTT
- TRBJ1-2 - TRBV7-8 CASSLSSAGAPSTYGYTF TGTGCCAGCAGCTTGTCCTCTGCGGGGGCCCCTTCAACCTATGGCTACACCTTC
- TRBJ2-7 - TRBV5-1 CASSPGQPLYEQYF TGCGCCAGCAGCCCTGGACAGCCTCTCTACGAGCAGTACTTC
TRBD2 TRBJ2-1 - TRBV4-2 CASSQVSSGGFYEQFF TGTGCCAGCAGCCAAGTCTCGAGCGGGGGGTTTTATGAGCAGTTCTTC
TRBD1 TRBJ1-6 - TRBV7-9 CASSGDRGVGSPLHF TGTGCCAGCAGCGGGGACAGGGGTGTTGGTTCACCCCTCCACTTT
- TRBJ2-5 - TRBV5-4 CASSFGGNQETQYF TGTGCCAGCAGCTTTGGGGGCAACCAAGAGACCCAGTACTTC
TRBD2 TRBJ2-7 - TRBV10-2 CATLAGGYYEQYF TGCGCCACCCTAGCGGGAGGGTACTACGAGCAGTACTTC
- TRBJ1-2 - TRBV5-1 CASSRSLTGYGYTF TGCGCCAGCAGCCGGTCCCTGACAGGCTATGGCTACACCTTC
- TRBJ1-6 - TRBV5-1 CASSEGQRFSPLHF TGCGCCAGCAGCGAGGGCCAAAGGTTCTCACCCCTCCACTTT
TRBD1 TRBJ2-3 - TRBV18 CASSVRDRDTDTQYF TGTGCCAGCTCAGTCCGGGACAGAGACACAGATACGCAGTATTTT
TRBD1 TRBJ1-2 few TRBV9 CASSPRGVGQGVYGYTF TGTGCCAGCAGCCCGAGAGGTGTTGGACAGGGGGTCTATGGCTACACCTTC
- TRBJ1-1 - TRBV7-3 CASSLRGGTEAFF TGTGCCAGCAGCTTACGGGGAGGCACTGAAGCTTTCTTT
- TRBJ2-2 - TRBV28 CASRIQGNTGELFF TGTGCCAGCAGAATTCAGGGTAACACCGGGGAGCTGTTTTTT
- TRBJ1-3 - TRBV27 CASSSQGHLRNTIYF TGTGCCAGCAGTTCCCAGGGGCATTTGAGAAACACCATATATTTT
TRBD1 TRBJ1-2 - TRBV3-1/TRBV3-2 CASSQDRTGRGYTF TGTGCCAGCAGCCAAGACCGGACAGGGAGAGGCTACACCTTC
- TRBJ2-5 - TRBV2 CASSADRSVWTQYF TGTGCCAGCAGCGCAGACAGGTCCGTCTGGACCCAGTACTTC
- TRBJ1-2 - TRBV18 CASSPFLADQGYTF TGTGCCAGCTCACCATTTCTCGCGGATCAAGGCTACACCTTC
TRBD2 TRBJ2-3 - TRBV6-5 CASSTPGGSTDTQYF TGTGCCAGCAGTACCCCGGGAGGCAGCACAGATACGCAGTATTTT
TRBD1 TRBJ1-1 - TRBV4-1 CASSQGQGPTEAFF TGCGCCAGCAGCCAGGGACAGGGGCCGACTGAAGCTTTCTTT
- TRBJ1-2 - TRBV5-4 CASSLSWTAYGYTF TGTGCCAGCAGCTTGTCTTGGACAGCCTATGGCTACACCTTC
- TRBJ2-7 many TRBV20-1 CSARQTYEQYF TGCAGTGCTCGACAGACCTACGAGCAGTACTTC
- TRBJ1-2 - TRBV6-5 CASRSETGSHRTF TGTGCCAGCAGGTCCGAAACAGGGTCGCATCGCACCTTC
TRBD1 TRBJ1-1 - TRBV7-2 CASSLTTGGGPAAFF TGTGCCAGCAGCTTAACTACAGGGGGCGGACCCGCAGCTTTCTTT
- TRBJ1-2 - TRBV9 CASSVGDTVDGYTF TGTGCCAGCAGCGTAGGGGACACGGTCGATGGCTACACCTTC
TRBD2 TRBJ2-2 - TRBV28 CASRSGLAGELFF TGTGCCAGCAGATCAGGACTAGCCGGGGAGCTGTTTTTT
TRBD1 TRBJ2-7 few TRBV6-2/TRBV6-3 CASSRPGTGAYEQYF TGTGCCAGCAGCCGGCCCGGGACAGGGGCCTACGAGCAGTACTTC
TRBD1 TRBJ2-1 few TRBV3-1/TRBV3-2 CASSLRQGARNEQFF TGTGCCAGCAGCCTAAGACAGGGGGCGCGGAATGAGCAGTTCTTC
- TRBJ2-5 - TRBV6-5 CASSYSTPQVETQYF TGTGCCAGCAGTTACTCGACACCCCAGGTAGAGACCCAGTACTTC
TRBD1 TRBJ1-5 - TRBV3-1/TRBV3-2 CASSHLPRTGHKSNQPQHF TGTGCCAGCAGCCACCTTCCCCGGACAGGGCATAAAAGCAATCAGCCCCAGCATTTT
- TRBJ2-2 - TRBV7-3 CASSFSGTGELFF TGTGCCAGCAGCTTCAGCGGCACCGGGGAGCTGTTTTTT
TRBD1 TRBJ2-1 - TRBV4-1 CASSHPLSGRGNEQFF TGCGCCAGCAGCCATCCCTTGAGCGGCAGGGGGAATGAGCAGTTCTTC
TRBD2 TRBJ2-3 - TRBV7-3 CASRDLAGGVDTQYF TGTGCCAGCAGGGACTTAGCGGGAGGGGTAGATACGCAGTATTTT
TRBD1 TRBJ1-1 once TRBV2 CASRIEQGTAEAFF TGTGCCAGCAGGATAGAACAGGGGACGGCTGAAGCTTTCTTT
TRBD1 TRBJ1-1 - TRBV5-1 CASIRDRGNTEAFF TGCGCCAGCATCCGGGACAGGGGAAACACTGAAGCTTTCTTT
TRBD1 TRBJ2-3 once TRBV7-3 CASSDTGGTDTQYF TGTGCCAGCAGCGATACAGGGGGCACAGATACGCAGTATTTT
TRBD1 TRBJ1-6 - TRBV5-4 CASSTDRDSPLHF TGTGCCAGCAGCACCGACAGGGATTCACCCCTCCACTTT
TRBD1 TRBJ2-6 - TRBV25-1 CASSRLTGGSSGANVLTF TGTGCCAGCAGCCGCCTGACAGGGGGGTCCTCTGGGGCCAACGTCCTGACTTTC
TRBD1 TRBJ1-5 - TRBV24-1 CATSDGDRGGNQPQHF TGTGCCACCAGTGACGGGGACAGGGGTGGCAATCAGCCCCAGCATTTT
- TRBJ1-2 - TRBV5-3 CARSLDPDRANYGYTF TGTGCCAGAAGCTTGGATCCGGACAGAGCTAACTATGGCTACACCTTC
- TRBJ1-1 - TRBV2 CASSEIAQGAEAFF TGTGCCAGCAGTGAAATCGCACAGGGTGCCGAAGCTTTCTTT
- TRBJ2-5 - TRBV7-8 CASSLERGGEETQYF TGTGCCAGCAGCTTAGAAAGAGGAGGGGAAGAGACCCAGTACTTC
TRBD1 TRBJ1-6 - TRBV7-2 CASSRTGTAFNSPLHF TGTGCCAGCAGTAGGACGGGGACAGCATTCAATTCACCCCTCCACTTT
- TRBJ1-2 - TRBV4-2 CASSQGTTGNYGYTF TGTGCCAGCAGCCAAGGCACTACAGGGAACTATGGCTACACCTTC